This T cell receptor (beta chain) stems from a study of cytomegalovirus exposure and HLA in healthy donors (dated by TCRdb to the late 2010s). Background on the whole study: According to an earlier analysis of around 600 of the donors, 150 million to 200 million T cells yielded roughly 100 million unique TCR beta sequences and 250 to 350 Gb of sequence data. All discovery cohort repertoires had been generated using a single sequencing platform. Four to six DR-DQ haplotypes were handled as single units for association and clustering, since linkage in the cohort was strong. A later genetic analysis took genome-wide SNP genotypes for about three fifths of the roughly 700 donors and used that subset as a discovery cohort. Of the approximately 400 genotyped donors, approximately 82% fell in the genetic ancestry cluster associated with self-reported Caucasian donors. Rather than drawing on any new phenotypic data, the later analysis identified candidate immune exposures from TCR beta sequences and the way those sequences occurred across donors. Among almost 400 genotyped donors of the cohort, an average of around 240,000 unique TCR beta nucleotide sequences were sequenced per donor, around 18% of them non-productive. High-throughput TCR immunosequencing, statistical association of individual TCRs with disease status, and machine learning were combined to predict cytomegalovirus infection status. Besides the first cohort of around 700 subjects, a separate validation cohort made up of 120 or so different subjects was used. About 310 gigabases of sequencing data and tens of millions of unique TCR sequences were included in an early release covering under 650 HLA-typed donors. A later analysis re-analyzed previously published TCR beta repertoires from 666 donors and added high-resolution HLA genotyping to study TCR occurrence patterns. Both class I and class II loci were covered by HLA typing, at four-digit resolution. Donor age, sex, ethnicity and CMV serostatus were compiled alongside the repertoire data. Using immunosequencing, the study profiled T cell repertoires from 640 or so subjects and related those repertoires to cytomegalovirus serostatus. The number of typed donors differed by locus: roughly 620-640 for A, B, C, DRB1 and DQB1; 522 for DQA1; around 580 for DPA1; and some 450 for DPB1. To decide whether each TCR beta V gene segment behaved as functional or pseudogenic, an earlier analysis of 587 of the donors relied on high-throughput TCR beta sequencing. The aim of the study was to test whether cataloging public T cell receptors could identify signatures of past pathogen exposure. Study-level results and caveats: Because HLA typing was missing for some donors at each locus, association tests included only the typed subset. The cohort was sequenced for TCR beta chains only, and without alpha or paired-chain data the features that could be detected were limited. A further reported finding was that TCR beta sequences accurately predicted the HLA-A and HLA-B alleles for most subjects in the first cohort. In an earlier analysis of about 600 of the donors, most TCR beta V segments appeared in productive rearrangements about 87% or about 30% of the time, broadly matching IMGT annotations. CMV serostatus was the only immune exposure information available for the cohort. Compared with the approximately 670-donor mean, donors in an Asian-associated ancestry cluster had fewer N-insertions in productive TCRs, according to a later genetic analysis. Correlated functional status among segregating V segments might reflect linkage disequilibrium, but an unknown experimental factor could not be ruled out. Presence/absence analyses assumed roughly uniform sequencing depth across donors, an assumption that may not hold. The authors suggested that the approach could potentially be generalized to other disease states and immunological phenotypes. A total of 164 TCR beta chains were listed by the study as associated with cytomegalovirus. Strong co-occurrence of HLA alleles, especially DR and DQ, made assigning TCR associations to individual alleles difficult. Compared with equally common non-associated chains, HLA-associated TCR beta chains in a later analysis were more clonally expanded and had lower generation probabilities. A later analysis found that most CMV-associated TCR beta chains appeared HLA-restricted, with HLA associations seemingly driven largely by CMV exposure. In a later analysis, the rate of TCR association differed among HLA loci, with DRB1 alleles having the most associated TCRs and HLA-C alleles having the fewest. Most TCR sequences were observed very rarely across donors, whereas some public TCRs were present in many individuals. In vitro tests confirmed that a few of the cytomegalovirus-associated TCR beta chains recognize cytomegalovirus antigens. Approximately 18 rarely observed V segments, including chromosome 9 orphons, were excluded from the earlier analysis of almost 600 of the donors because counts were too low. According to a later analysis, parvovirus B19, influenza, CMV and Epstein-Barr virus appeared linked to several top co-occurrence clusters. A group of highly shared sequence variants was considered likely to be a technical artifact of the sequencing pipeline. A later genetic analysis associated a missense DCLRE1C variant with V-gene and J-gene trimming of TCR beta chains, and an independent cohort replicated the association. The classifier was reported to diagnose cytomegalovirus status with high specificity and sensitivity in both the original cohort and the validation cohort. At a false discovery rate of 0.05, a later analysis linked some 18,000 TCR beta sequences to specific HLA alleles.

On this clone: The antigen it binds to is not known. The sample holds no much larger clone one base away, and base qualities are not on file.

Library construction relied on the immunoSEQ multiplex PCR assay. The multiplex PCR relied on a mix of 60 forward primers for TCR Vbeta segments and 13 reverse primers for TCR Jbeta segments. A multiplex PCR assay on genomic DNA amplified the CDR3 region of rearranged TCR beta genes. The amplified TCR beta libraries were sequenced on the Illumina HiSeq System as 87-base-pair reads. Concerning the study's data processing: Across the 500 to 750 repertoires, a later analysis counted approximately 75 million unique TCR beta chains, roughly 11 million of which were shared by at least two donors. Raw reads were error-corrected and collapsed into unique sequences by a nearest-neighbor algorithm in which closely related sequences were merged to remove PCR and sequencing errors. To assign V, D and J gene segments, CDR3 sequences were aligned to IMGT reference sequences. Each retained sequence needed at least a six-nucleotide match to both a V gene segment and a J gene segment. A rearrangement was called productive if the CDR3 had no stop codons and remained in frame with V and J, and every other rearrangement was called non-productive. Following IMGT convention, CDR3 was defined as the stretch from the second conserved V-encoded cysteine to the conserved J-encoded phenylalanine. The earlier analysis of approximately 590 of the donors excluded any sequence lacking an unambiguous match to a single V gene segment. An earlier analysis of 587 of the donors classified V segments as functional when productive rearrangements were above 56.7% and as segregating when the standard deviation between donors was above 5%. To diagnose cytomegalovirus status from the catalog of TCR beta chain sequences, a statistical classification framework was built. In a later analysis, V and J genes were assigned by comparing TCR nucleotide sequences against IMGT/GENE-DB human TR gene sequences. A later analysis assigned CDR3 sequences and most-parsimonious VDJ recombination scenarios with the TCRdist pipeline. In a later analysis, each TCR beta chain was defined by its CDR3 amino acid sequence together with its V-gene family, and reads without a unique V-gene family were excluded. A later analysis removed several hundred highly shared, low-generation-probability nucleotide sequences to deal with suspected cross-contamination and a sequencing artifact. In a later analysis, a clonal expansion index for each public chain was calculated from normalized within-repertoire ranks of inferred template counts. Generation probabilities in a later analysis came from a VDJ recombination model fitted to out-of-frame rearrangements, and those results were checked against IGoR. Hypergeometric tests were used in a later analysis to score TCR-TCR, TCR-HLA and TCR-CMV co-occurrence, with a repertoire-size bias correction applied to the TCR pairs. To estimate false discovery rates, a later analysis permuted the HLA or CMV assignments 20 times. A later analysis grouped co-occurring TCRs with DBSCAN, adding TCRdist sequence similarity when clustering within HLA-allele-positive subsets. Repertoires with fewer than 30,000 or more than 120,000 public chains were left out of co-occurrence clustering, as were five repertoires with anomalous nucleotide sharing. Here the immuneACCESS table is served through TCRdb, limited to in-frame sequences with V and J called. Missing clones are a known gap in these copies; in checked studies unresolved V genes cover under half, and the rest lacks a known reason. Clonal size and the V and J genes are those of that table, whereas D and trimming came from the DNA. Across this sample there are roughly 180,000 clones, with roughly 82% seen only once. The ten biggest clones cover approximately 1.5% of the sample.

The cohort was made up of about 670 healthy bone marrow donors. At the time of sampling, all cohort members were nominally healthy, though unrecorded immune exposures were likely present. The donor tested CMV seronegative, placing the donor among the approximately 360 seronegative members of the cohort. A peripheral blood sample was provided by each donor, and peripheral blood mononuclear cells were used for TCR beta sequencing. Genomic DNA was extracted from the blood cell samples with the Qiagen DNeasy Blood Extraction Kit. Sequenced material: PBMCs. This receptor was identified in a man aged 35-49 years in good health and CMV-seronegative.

The CDR3 region has the sequence CASSQIRGLQETQYF. The nucleotides are TGCGCCAGCAGCCAAATCCGGGGTCTTCAAGAGACCCAGTACTTC. The V and J genes are TRBV4-3 and TRBJ2-5, with a tentative D gene TRBD2 over 5 matching bases. V loses 2 bases, J loses 2 bases, and the germline ends lie 12 bases apart. The germline V gene provides CDR1 LGHNA and CDR2 YSLEER. The CDR3 holds 15 amino acids from the cysteine to the phenylalanine. The DNA shown is the 45-base CDR3, in frame from base 1.